This entry is about one T cell receptor (beta chain). Its antigen is not identified. TCRdb ran MiXCR on the 5' RACE reads and lists one entry per CDR3 protein. The data contain 450,000 or so distinct CDR3 sequences, over 12% of them singletons. The data originate from a study of identical twins. Deletions cut 3 bases from V and 6 bases from J, with 6 bases between. This CDR3 has 12 amino acids. Germline CDR1 and CDR2: DFQATT and SNEGSKA (reference sequence). Broader study findings: Insertions were reduced in abundant cord blood beta clonotypes but not in memory repertoires.

The same data also contributed to another study, on yellow fever vaccine responses in identical twins.

The clonotype originates from a woman under 30 in good health. The chain employs TRBV20-1 and TRBJ1-6; unclear D gene. The specimen was CD4+ T cells sorted from blood. CDR3 sequence: CSAREGNSPLHF. CDR3 bases: TGCAGTGCTAGGGAAGGTAATTCACCCCTCCACTTT.